A single sample is the source of the 27 T cell receptor beta chains below, sequenced in a study of blood T cell repertoires in COVID-19 (dated by TCRdb to 2018 to 2020). The library was prepared using the immunoSEQ multiplex PCR assay. In its TCRdb copy, this immuneACCESS table keeps in-frame sequences only and misses some clones. Where compared with another copy, unresolved V genes explain less than half of these, and the others have no known cause. This sample gives 130,000 or so clones in total; over 60% of them show up just once. The ten largest make up under 2.5% of the sample. Sequences were obtained from peripheral blood. The receptor source for this set is a woman aged 70-85 years with acute or convalescent COVID-19.

This clone was seen only a few times. As DNA, the CDR3 is TGTGCCAGCAGCTTAGCGAGAGGCGGGGACAGGGAGACCCAGTACTTC. Its protein product is CASSLARGGDRETQYF. The chain joins TRBV7-2 to TRBJ2-5; 8 bases fit TRBD1. Trimming took 0 bases from V and 5 from J; bases not matched to a gene: 8. The CDR3 is made up of 16 amino acids. The germline gives CDR1 SGHTA, CDR2 FQGNSA.

This clone was seen more than once but under ten times. The chain is built from TRBV7-2 and TRBJ1-2; D perhaps matches TRBD1 (6 bases). The CDR3 is 13 amino acids. Germline V CDR1 and CDR2: SGHTA, FQGNSA. V lost 1 base and J 6 bases, leaving 9 bases between the germline ends. CDR3 loop: CASSLEGVDGYTF. In nucleotides, the CDR3 is TGTGCCAGCAGCTTAGAGGGGGTAGATGGCTACACCTTC.

V usage is TRBV21-1 and J usage is TRBJ1-5; the D call TRBD1 from the table was never checked on the DNA. TRBV21-1 is assigned pseudogene status. This CDR3 has 19 amino acids. CDR3 amino acids: CASSKVIPQTLNSNQPQHF. The CDR3 DNA sequence: TGTGCCAGCAGCAAAGTGATCCCACAAACGCTTAATAGCAATCAGCCCCAGCATTTT.

In this sample, this clone turned up a few times. The chain carries TRBV19 and TRBJ1-6; D is uncertain. Germline CDR1 and CDR2: LNHDA and SQIVND (reference sequence). V was clipped by 8 bases and J by 1 base, with 9 bases between them. The CDR3 runs 14 residues. CDR3 nucleotide sequence: TGTGCCAGTTCAGGTTGGTCCTATAATTCACCCCTCCACTTT. The encoded protein is CASSGWSYNSPLHF.

The gene calls are TRBV6-6 and TRBJ1-1, with 10 bases identical to TRBD1. Germline V gives CDR1 MNHNY, CDR2 SVGAGI (reference sequence). After removal of 5 bases from V and 6 bases from J, the junction contained 6 bases not matched to a gene. The CDR3 is 14 residues long. The CDR3 DNA follows: TGTGCCAGCAGTCTAGGACAGGGGGTTGCTGAAGCTTTCTTT. Translating gives CASSLGQGVAEAFF.

The rearrangement uses TRBV19 and TRBJ1-1, with D uncertain. Germline CDR1 LNHDA, CDR2 SQIVND (reference sequence). V lost 6 bases and J 5 bases, leaving 13 bases between the germline ends. The CDR3 has 13 amino acids. CDR3 DNA: TGTGCCAGTAGCAACACCGAGGTTACTGAAGCTTTCTTT. It translates to CASSNTEVTEAFF.

DNA of the CDR3: TGTGCCAGCAGCCCAGGACTAGCGAAGAATGAGCAGTTCTTC. Translation gives CASSPGLAKNEQFF. The chain employs TRBV9 and TRBJ2-1; 9 nucleotides match TRBD2. V was pared by 4 bases and J by 7 bases, with 6 bases of the junction left unmatched. The V gene's germline CDR1 is SGDLS and CDR2 YYNGEE. This CDR3 has 14 residues.

The chain uses TRBV6-5 and TRBJ1-4, with TRBD1 identical over 9 bases. The germline CDR1 and CDR2 sequences are MNHEY and SVGAGI. The CDR3 loop spans 15 amino acids. With V trimmed by 9 bases and J by 3 bases, 8 bases remained unmatched. The CDR3 bases are TGTGCCAGTCGCTACAGGGGGCAATCTAATGAAAAACTGTTTTTT. This translates into CASRYRGQSNEKLFF.

The chain uses TRBV5-4 and TRBJ1-2; 7 bases agree with TRBD1. Germline trimming cut 4 bases from V and 4 bases from J; bases unmatched to any gene: 7. The CDR3 has 14 residues. Germline values: CDR1 SGHNT, CDR2 YYREEE (reference sequence). The CDR3 sequence is CASSPGGSGYGYTF. CDR3 DNA sequence: TGTGCCAGCAGCCCAGGGGGATCAGGCTATGGCTACACCTTC. Full variable domain (rest looked up from reference TRBV5-4 and TRBJ1-2): ETGVTQSPTHLIKTRGQQVTLRCSSQSGHNTVSWYQQALGQGPQFIFQYYREEENGRGNFPPRFSGLQFPNYSSELNVNALELDDSALYLCASSPGGSGYGYTFGSGTRLTVV.

The chain employs TRBV5-1 and TRBJ1-2; the D is unclear. The CDR3 runs to 12 residues. The germline CDR1 and CDR2 sequences are SGHRS and YFSETQ. V lost 0 bases, J lost 5 bases, and 5 bases lay in between. DNA for the CDR3: TGCGCCAGCAGCTTGGGAGAGTATGGCTACACCTTC. This gives the protein CASSLGEYGYTF.

This clone has just one count. This chain uses TRBV4-1 with TRBJ1-3, with no clear D. Germline lookup yields CDR1 MGHRA and CDR2 YSYEKL. Trimming removed 0 bases from V and 0 bases from J, with 15 bases in between. CDR3 length: 18 residues. The CDR3 protein is CASSQDVSGKGSGNTIYF. The CDR3 DNA is TGCGCCAGCAGCCAAGATGTCTCGGGGAAAGGCTCTGGAAACACCATATATTTT.

The V call is TRBV2, the J call TRBJ2-3; D is possibly TRBD2 (7 bases). The CDR3 is 13 amino acids. Germline V gene sequence: CDR1 SNHLY, CDR2 FYNNEI. Trimming left V 8 bases short and J 4 bases short, with 13 bases between. The CDR3: CASGRGKADTQYF. In nucleotides, the CDR3 is TGTGCCAGCGGGAGGGGGAAGGCAGATACGCAGTATTTT.

The gene calls are TRBV10-3 and TRBJ2-3; TRBD2 matches 8 bases. The CDR3 totals 14 residues. V gave up 6 bases and J gave up 3 bases; unmatched junction bases: 5. Germline V gene lookup returns CDR1 ENHRY and CDR2 SYGVKD. This CDR3 is CAIRTGTRTDTQYF. CDR3 sequence (DNA): TGTGCCATCAGGACCGGGACTAGAACAGATACGCAGTATTTT.

The V and J genes are TRBV9 and TRBJ1-2; maybe TRBD1 (6 bases). Looked up from germline, CDR1 is SGDLS and CDR2 is YYNGEE. CDR3 length: 12 amino acids. Trimming shortened V by 3 bases and J by 8 bases, and 11 bases separated the two germline ends. The CDR3 loop is CASSGYRDGYTF. DNA for the CDR3: TGTGCCAGCAGCGGATACAGGGACGGCTACACCTTC.

This clone has only a few counts. The chain joins TRBV27 to TRBJ2-2, with a weak D call TRBD2 (6 bases). The CDR3 loop spans 15 amino acids. Germline values: CDR1 MNHEY, CDR2 SMNVEV (reference sequence). V was trimmed by 7 bases and J by 4 bases, leaving 16 bases between them. CDR3 nucleotides: TGTGCCAGCACAACTAGCTCTCGTGCCACCGGGGAGCTGTTTTTT. Translated, it gives CASTTSSRATGELFF.

The gene calls are TRBV29-1 and TRBJ2-1; D remains ambiguous. Trimming removed 6 bases from V and 6 bases from J, with 9 bases in between. This CDR3 has 11 amino acids. The germline V gene has CDR1 SQVTM and CDR2 ANQGSEA. The CDR3 protein is CSVAPVNEQFF. CDR3 bases: TGCAGCGTCGCCCCGGTCAATGAGCAGTTCTTC.

This chain uses TRBV5-1 with TRBJ1-2, with D possibly matching TRBD1 (5 bases). CDR3 size: 13 residues. Germline CDR1 and CDR2: SGHRS and YFSETQ. V was cut by 0 bases and J by 8 bases, with 11 bases left in between. The CDR3 nucleotides read TGCGCCAGCAGCTTGGTAGGGGATCGCGGCTACACCTTC. Translating it yields CASSLVGDRGYTF.

The chain is built from TRBV28 and TRBJ2-1; tentatively, D is TRBD2 (5 bases). There are 14 residues in the CDR3. Germline assignment: CDR1 MDHEN and CDR2 SYDVKM. V was shortened by 4 bases and J by 3 bases, with 10 bases between the two germline ends. This CDR3 is CASSSSSFYNEQFF. Here the CDR3 DNA reads TGTGCCAGCAGTTCTTCTAGCTTCTACAATGAGCAGTTCTTC.

The rearrangement joins TRBV6-5 to TRBJ1-2, with TRBD1 as a possible D gene (5 bases). V was pared by 7 bases and J by 4 bases, with 10 bases between. Germline CDR1 is MNHEY and CDR2 is SVGAGI. The length of the CDR3 is 12 residues. The CDR3 protein is CASTDSAYGYTF. The DNA of the CDR3 is TGTGCCAGCACCGACAGCGCCTATGGCTACACCTTC.

Only one count was recorded for this clone. The chain has TRBV19 and TRBJ1-6; 7 nucleotides align to TRBD1. CDR3 length: 14 residues. In germline, CDR1 is LNHDA, CDR2 SQIVND (reference sequence). Losses at the gene ends were 6 bases for V and 8 bases for J; bases not matched to a gene: 7. In nucleotides, the CDR3 is TGTGCCAGTAGCGCACAGGGGCGCGATTCACCCCTCCACTTT. The encoded protein is CASSAQGRDSPLHF. Full variable domain (rest looked up from reference TRBV19 and TRBJ1-6): DGGITQSPKYLFRKEGQNVTLSCEQNLNHDAMYWYRQDPGQGLRLIYYSQIVNDFQKGDIAEGYSVSREKKESFPLTVTSAQKNPTAFYLCASSAQGRDSPLHFGNGTRLTVT.

The rearrangement uses TRBV4-2 and TRBJ2-1, with 9 positions matching TRBD1. This CDR3 contains 13 residues. V lost 8 bases, J lost 3 bases, and 2 bases stayed unmatched. Germline loops: CDR1 LGHNA, CDR2 YNFKEQ. CDR3 bases: TGTGCCAGCGGGACAGGGATCTACAATGAGCAGTTCTTC. Protein: CASGTGIYNEQFF.

This clone was recorded at least ten times. The chain recombines TRBV6-6 with TRBJ2-2; TRBD2 aligns across 16 bases. The CDR3 is made up of 19 amino acids. V was pared by 5 bases and J by 4 bases, with 10 bases of the junction left unmatched. Germline V gives CDR1 MNHNY, CDR2 SVGAGI (reference sequence). In nucleotides, the CDR3 is TGTGCCAGCAGTCAGGGACTAGCGGGAGGGCCCACGGGCACCGGGGAGCTGTTTTTT. Translated: CASSQGLAGGPTGTGELFF.

This clone was seen a handful of times. The chain employs TRBV6-5 and TRBJ2-5, with 8 bases aligning to TRBD1. With 7 bases clipped from V and 2 bases from J, the junction kept 3 bases outside the gene matches. Germline CDR1 and CDR2: MNHEY and SVGAGI. The CDR3 is 13 amino acids. The CDR3 loop is CASIWTGQETQYF. In DNA, the CDR3 is TGTGCCAGCATCTGGACAGGGCAAGAGACCCAGTACTTC.

This clone is a singleton in its sample. The J gene is TRBJ2-5, the V gene TRBV9, with 9 bases lining up with TRBD2. Germline V gives CDR1 SGDLS, CDR2 YYNGEE. The junction had 3 bases not matched to a gene; V was cut back by 0 bases and J by 0 bases. CDR3 length: 16 residues. The CDR3 reads CASSVEGLADQETQYF. The DNA for the CDR3 is TGTGCCAGCAGCGTAGAGGGACTAGCTGACCAAGAGACCCAGTACTTC.

A single count supports this clone. The chain uses TRBV29-1 and TRBJ2-7; 7 nucleotides match TRBD1. The CDR3 is 11 residues long. The germline V gene encodes CDR1 SQVTM and CDR2 ANQGSEA. The trim removed 7 bases at V and 4 bases at J, leaving 4 bases unmatched. CDR3 residues: CSATGAYEQYF. The CDR3 coding sequence is TGCAGCGCTACAGGGGCTTACGAGCAGTACTTC.

The CDR3 is CASSFDISGNTIYF. For the CDR3, the DNA is TGTGCCAGCAGTTTTGACATCTCTGGAAACACCATATATTTT. The gene calls are TRBV28 and TRBJ1-3; D gene unclear. Germline loops: CDR1 MDHEN, CDR2 SYDVKM. The CDR3 has 14 amino acids. Trimming pared 3 bases from V and 0 bases from J, leaving 6 bases between.

Many counts were recorded for this clone. The chain links TRBV25-1 to TRBJ2-4, with TRBD1 matching over 9 bases. The CDR3 sequence is 13 residues long. Looked up from germline, CDR1 is MGHDK and CDR2 is SYGVNS. With V trimmed by 5 bases and J by 9 bases, 5 bases remained unmatched. The chain's CDR3 is CASSSGTGSIQYF. The DNA for the CDR3 is TGTGCCAGCAGTAGCGGGACAGGGTCCATTCAGTACTTC.